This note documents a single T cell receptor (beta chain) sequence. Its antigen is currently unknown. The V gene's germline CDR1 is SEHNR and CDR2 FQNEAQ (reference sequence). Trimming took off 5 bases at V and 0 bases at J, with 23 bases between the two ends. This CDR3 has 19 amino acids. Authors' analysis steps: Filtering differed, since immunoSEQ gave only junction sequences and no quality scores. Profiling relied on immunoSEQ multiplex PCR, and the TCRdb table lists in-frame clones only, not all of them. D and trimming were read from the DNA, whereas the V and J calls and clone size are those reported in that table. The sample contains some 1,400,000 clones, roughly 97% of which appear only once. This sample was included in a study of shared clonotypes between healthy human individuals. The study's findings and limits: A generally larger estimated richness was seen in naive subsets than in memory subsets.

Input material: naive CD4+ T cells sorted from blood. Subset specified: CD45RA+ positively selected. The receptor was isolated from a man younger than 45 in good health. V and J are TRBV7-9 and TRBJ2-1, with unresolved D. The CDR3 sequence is CASSMVTIPGASSYNEQFF. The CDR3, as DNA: TGTGCCAGCAGCATGGTAACAATTCCCGGCGCTAGCTCCTACAATGAGCAGTTCTTC.